These 5 T cell receptor beta chains were sequenced from one sample in a study of blood T cell repertoires in COVID-19. Sequencing was performed with immunoSEQ multiplex PCR; in TCRdb, only in-frame clones are kept and a portion is missing. The sample yields 120,000 or so clones, about 85% seen once. The sample was peripheral blood. These receptors all come from a man aged 60 to 75 with acute or convalescent COVID-19.

The sample holds a few counts of this clone. The J gene is TRBJ2-1, the V gene TRBV27; the D gene is possibly TRBD1 (6 bases). The germline V and J ends were trimmed by 6 bases and 3 bases, with 21 bases remaining between them. This CDR3 contains 17 residues. Germline V lookup: CDR1 MNHEY, CDR2 SMNVEV (reference sequence). CDR3 nucleotides: TGTGCCAGCAGGACTGGACAGACGACAAATCTCTACAATGAGCAGTTCTTC. This sequence encodes CASRTGQTTNLYNEQFF.

The J gene is TRBJ2-2, the V gene TRBV24-1, with D tentatively TRBD1 (6 bases). The germline gives CDR1 KGHDR, CDR2 SFDVKD. V was shortened by 2 bases and J by 1 base, with 10 bases between the two germline ends. The CDR3 is 16 amino acids. The CDR3 is CATSDYRDKNTGELFF. In DNA, the CDR3 is TGTGCCACCAGTGATTACCGGGACAAGAACACCGGGGAGCTGTTTTTT.

This clone is classed as medium-sized (0.01 to 0.1%). The V and J genes are TRBV7-9 and TRBJ1-1, with a possible D match to TRBD1 (6 bases). CDR1 is SEHNR and CDR2 is FQNEAQ in the germline V gene (reference sequence). V was pared by 7 bases and J by 3 bases, with 27 bases between. The CDR3 is 18 amino acids. CDR3 loop: CASNHPRGGPIGDTEAFF. CDR3 sequence (DNA): TGTGCCAGCAACCATCCGCGGGGGGGCCCCATCGGGGACACTGAAGCTTTCTTT.

V is TRBV7-9 and J is TRBJ1-1; TRBD1 matches at 7 bases. The CDR3 covers 15 residues. The J segment lost 6 bases and the V segment lost 5 bases, leaving 12 bases of the junction unmatched. Looked up from germline, CDR1 is SEHNR and CDR2 is FQNEAQ (reference sequence). CDR3 residues: CASSARGGPAAEAFF. CDR3 sequence (DNA): TGTGCCAGCAGCGCCCGAGGGGGCCCGGCCGCTGAAGCTTTCTTT.

This clone was picked up a small number of times. V usage is TRBV5-4 and J usage is TRBJ2-7, with D possibly TRBD2 on 6 matching bases. Trimming removed 0 bases at V and 4 bases at J, with 14 bases between. This CDR3 is built from 15 residues. CDR1 SGHNT and CDR2 YYREEE come from the germline V gene (reference sequence). Here the CDR3 DNA reads TGTGCCAGCAGCTTGGAACCGGGACTCCGATACGAGCAGTACTTC. Protein product: CASSLEPGLRYEQYF.